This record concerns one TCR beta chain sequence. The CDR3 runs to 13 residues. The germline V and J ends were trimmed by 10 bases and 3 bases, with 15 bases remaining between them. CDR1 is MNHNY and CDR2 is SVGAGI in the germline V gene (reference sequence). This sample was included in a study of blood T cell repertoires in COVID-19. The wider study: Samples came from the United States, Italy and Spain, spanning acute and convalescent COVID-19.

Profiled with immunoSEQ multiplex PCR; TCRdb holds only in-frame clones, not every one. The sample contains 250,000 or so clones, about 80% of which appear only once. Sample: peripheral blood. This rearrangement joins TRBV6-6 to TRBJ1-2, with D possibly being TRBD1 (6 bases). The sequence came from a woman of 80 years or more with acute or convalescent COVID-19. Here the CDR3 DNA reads TGTGCCACCTCTCCAGGGGCGGACTATGGCTACACCTTC. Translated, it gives CATSPGADYGYTF.